The sample holds one count of the clone carrying this T cell receptor (beta chain). Clones were read by immunoSEQ multiplex PCR, and TCRdb kept only the in-frame ones, dropping some. Here the sample spans 250,000 to 300,000 clones, almost 85% being singletons. The CDR3 contains 10 residues. Trimming removed 7 bases at V and 4 bases at J, with 5 bases between. Germline V gene lookup returns CDR1 SQVTM and CDR2 ANQGSEA. This sample was taken from a study of control samples from healthy donors and cancer patients. The source is a woman aged 55-69 years with lung cancer. V usage is TRBV29-1 and J usage is TRBJ1-3, with no clear D. The sequenced sample was PBMCs. CDR3 loop: CSGVGNTIYF. In DNA form, the CDR3 reads TGCAGCGGCGTAGGAAACACCATATATTTT.